The clone carrying this T cell receptor beta chain was picked up a small number of times. Its antigen is undetermined. This entry is derived from a study of CD8 T cells in ankylosing spondylitis. In making TCR beta libraries, quantitative 5'-RACE with molecular barcodes was used. TCRdb independently ran MiXCR on the 5' RACE reads; one entry per CDR3 protein. The repertoire has around 120,000 distinct CDR3 sequences, roughly 15% of them found once; the top ten carry 3%. There are 16 residues in the CDR3. Trimming took 0 bases from V and 4 from J; bases not matched to a gene: 6. Looked up from germline, CDR1 is SGHKS and CDR2 is YYEKEE (reference sequence). Study-level points and caveats: Reported data indicate significant enrichment of disease-linked clones within matched ankylosing spondylitis synovial fluid. Characteristic of ankylosing spondylitis blood, it appeared, was a TCR beta motif comprising roughly 8 highly homologous variants.

The sequence derives from a female donor with ankylosing spondylitis or in good health (not recorded which). Sequencing was performed on blood, either unsorted or a sorted T cell fraction (not recorded which). V gene TRBV5-5 combines with J gene TRBJ1-5, with 8 bases identical to TRBD1. In nucleotides, the CDR3 is TGTGCCAGCAGCTTGGCCCGGACAGGGTTAAATCAGCCCCAGCATTTT. It yields the protein CASSLARTGLNQPQHF.